Listed below are T cell receptor beta chains from one sample, sequenced in a study of shared clonotypes between healthy human individuals. Libraries were prepared by immunoSEQ multiplex PCR; TCRdb keeps only in-frame clonotypes and omits some of them. This sample yields around 2.5 million clones, of which roughly 93% are seen a single time; about 0.34% belongs to the top ten. The sequenced sample consisted of naive CD4+ T cells from PBMCs. Receptor source: a man younger than 30 in good health. Some clones in this sample may be carry-over from other donors' samples. Each CDR3 is given without its conserved first and last residue. The order of the fields is V gene, J gene, clone size, CDR3 protein. Not every row has a clone size; where given, it reads once, few, many or a size class.

v_call: TRBV29-1
j_call: -
clone_size: -
cdr3_aa: SVGSTKYEQY

v_call: TRBV9
j_call: TRBJ1-2
clone_size: -
cdr3_aa: ASSTDLGQWYGYT

v_call: TRBV9
j_call: TRBJ2-3
clone_size: once
cdr3_aa: ASSVSDRATDTQY

v_call: TRBV7-2
j_call: TRBJ1-3
clone_size: -
cdr3_aa: ASTGGGNTIY

v_call: TRBV30
j_call: TRBJ1-2
clone_size: -
cdr3_aa: AWNPGVYYGYT

v_call: TRBV19
j_call: TRBJ1-4
clone_size: -
cdr3_aa: ASRNRGLSEKLF

v_call: TRBV7-2
j_call: TRBJ2-2
clone_size: -
cdr3_aa: ASSLVPGTGELF

v_call: TRBV4-2
j_call: TRBJ2-2
clone_size: once
cdr3_aa: ASSQDGIAGAGELF

v_call: TRBV19
j_call: TRBJ1-1
clone_size: -
cdr3_aa: ASSPRPGGTNTEAF

v_call: TRBV5-1
j_call: TRBJ2-3
clone_size: once
cdr3_aa: ASMSSADTQY

v_call: TRBV7-2
j_call: TRBJ2-1
clone_size: -
cdr3_aa: ASSWPGQGINEQF